The T cell receptor beta chain described here comes from a study of regulatory T cells in long-lasting Graves disease (dated by TCRdb to 2020 to 2023). About the study as a whole: Persistent Graves' disease meant more than 5 years of antithyroid drug treatment with TSH receptor autoantibodies that stayed positive. This study used TCR sequencing and RNA sequencing of peripheral blood to compare persistent Graves' disease patients against newly diagnosed Graves' disease patients. In the clinical cohort, patients with persistent Graves' disease had used antithyroid drugs for an average of around 9.9 years. The study was registered as a clinical trial and conducted in China. A total of about 35 samples underwent TCR sequencing, from about 13 patients with persistent Graves' disease and around 20 patients with newly diagnosed Graves' disease.

Library method: multiplex PCR. This sample was sequenced with an Illumina HiSeq 4000. CDR3 regions were amplified by Arm-PCR with iRepertoire HTBI primers to construct TCR beta libraries. PCR products were gel purified before sequencing. On the study's bioinformatics: Gene usage analysis of CDR3 amino acid clonotypes used the 55 to 65 TRBV and more than 13 TRBJ segments found across samples. Filtered high-quality paired reads were merged into contigs using COPE and FqMerger. BLAST was used to align contigs to IMGT TRBV, TRBD and TRBJ reference genes, and CDR3 was defined according to IMGT. Any clonotype with a frequency above 0.1% was counted as a highly expanded clone. Repertoire diversity was measured by Shannon entropy, and V-J evenness by the Gini coefficient. Public clonotypes were defined as clonotypes shared by more than one individual. The public reads were reprocessed in TCRdb via fastp at Q25 and MiXCR, keeping in-frame beta chains. Each entry is one CDR3 protein sequence, shown with its most common DNA and genes. The V and J calls and clone size come from TCRdb's table, not from the authors' own analysis. Present in this sample are over 300,000 distinct CDR3 sequences, less than 20% of which were seen just once. The top ten constitute around 30% of the sample.

This clonotype was counted only a few times. It has no known antigen specificity. No per-base quality is available; no much larger clone lies one base away. The study at large found these results: Because the primary lesion, thyroid tissue, could not be accessed, the study looked at peripheral blood alone. The authors noted that the small sample size was a limitation that may lower accuracy. Persistent disease showed preferential use of TRBV28, TRBJ1-2 and TRBJ2-5, whereas newly diagnosed disease favored TRBV20-1 and TRBJ2-1. Only the TCR beta chain was sequenced and analyzed. Compared with newly diagnosed patients, patients with persistent Graves' disease had lower TCR Shannon entropy and fewer highly expanded clones, which suggests clonal expansion. More public clonotypes were shared among persistent patients (roughly 3,000) than among newly diagnosed patients (more than 900).

V sheds 7 bases and J sheds 3 bases, leaving 10 bases between their ends. The germline V gene supplies CDR1 MNHEY and CDR2 SVGEGT. Taken from cysteine to phenylalanine, the CDR3 has 13 residues. Just CDR3 DNA is preserved here, 39 bases in frame from base 1. Taken with the paper, the label for time point translates to: persistent/refractory GD, antithyroid drugs over 5 years with positive TRAb. For both TCR sequencing and RNA sequencing, RNA was extracted from PBMCs in TRIzol. The diagnosis of Graves' disease followed American Thyroid Association guidelines. Patients were recruited from an endocrinology department in Xi'an, China. Each patient gave about 8.1 milliliters of peripheral blood, collected in an EDTA anticoagulant tube. PBMCs were isolated by Ficoll Paque Plus density gradient separation without further T cell sorting. An Agilent 2100 Bioanalyzer and agarose gel were used to assess RNA quality, and a NanoDrop 2000 was used to measure RNA concentration.

The V and J segments used are TRBV6-2 or TRBV6-3 and TRBJ1-5; D gene: possibly TRBD1, on 5 matching bases. The input for sequencing was peripheral blood mononuclear cells (PBMCs), taken when the disease was refractory, from a patient treated with antithyroid drugs. This receptor was obtained from a female donor with Graves disease. CDR3 loop: CASTRELNQPQHF. The base sequence is TGTGCCAGCACCAGGGAACTCAATCAGCCCCAGCATTTT.